This TCR beta chain originates from a study of T cell clonality in common variable immunodeficiency. This clone was seen only a few times. From the germline J gene comes the end of the CDR3, since the read stops 3 residues before it. Generated by immunoSEQ multiplex PCR, the TCRdb table keeps only in-frame clones and is missing some. The sample yields around 39,000 clones, without any singletons. CDR3 length equals 15 residues. V was clipped by 5 bases and J by 6 bases; unmatched bases: 11. From germline, CDR1 is SGHVS and CDR2 FQNEAQ. This receptor was taken from a person aged 18-70 years in good health. The specimen sequenced was peripheral blood mononuclear cells. This chain joins TRBV7-8 and TRBJ2-7; 9 bases are a match to TRBD1. The CDR3 protein is CASSPPGTGRREQYF. The CDR3 bases that were read are TGTGCCAGCAGCCCACCGGGGACAGGGCGTCGCGAG.